The clone carrying this TCR beta chain was seen repeatedly, ten times or more. No antigen is known for it. CDR1 is MDHEN, CDR2 SYDVKM, per germline. With V trimmed by 5 bases and J by 0 bases, 13 bases remained unmatched. The CDR3 extends over 17 amino acids. CDR3-region Arm-PCR and iRepertoire HTBI primers produced the TCR beta libraries. TCRdb redid the calling of the multiplex PCR reads with MiXCR, one entry per CDR3 protein. The data show 400,000 to 500,000 distinct CDR3 sequences, approximately 22% seen once. The sample originates from a study of regulatory T cells in long-lasting Graves disease. General study results and limits: TRBV28 was favored in persistent disease, as were TRBJ1-2 and TRBJ2-5.

Time point reported: persistent/refractory GD, antithyroid drugs over 5 years with positive TRAb. PBMCs provided the RNA from which the TCR library was made. Per American Thyroid Association guidelines, Graves' disease was diagnosed. One endocrinology department in Xi'an, China, was where patients came from. A roughly 9-milliliter sample of peripheral blood was drawn into EDTA tubes. The source is a female donor with Graves disease. V usage is TRBV28 and J usage is TRBJ2-7; 7 bases align to TRBD2. The sample was peripheral blood mononuclear cells (PBMCs), taken when the disease was refractory, from a patient treated with antithyroid drugs. The CDR3 nucleotides read TGTGCCAGCAGTCAAACCTCAGGGAGGGGCCCCTCCTACGAGCAGTACTTC. Protein sequence: CASSQTSGRGPSYEQYF. Complete variable domain (other parts from reference TRBV28 and TRBJ2-7): DVKVTQSSRYLVKRTGEKVFLECVQDMDHENMFWYRQDPGLGLRLIYFSYDVKMKEKGDIPEGYSVSREKKERFSLILESASTNQTSMYLCASSQTSGRGPSYEQYFGPGTRLTVT.